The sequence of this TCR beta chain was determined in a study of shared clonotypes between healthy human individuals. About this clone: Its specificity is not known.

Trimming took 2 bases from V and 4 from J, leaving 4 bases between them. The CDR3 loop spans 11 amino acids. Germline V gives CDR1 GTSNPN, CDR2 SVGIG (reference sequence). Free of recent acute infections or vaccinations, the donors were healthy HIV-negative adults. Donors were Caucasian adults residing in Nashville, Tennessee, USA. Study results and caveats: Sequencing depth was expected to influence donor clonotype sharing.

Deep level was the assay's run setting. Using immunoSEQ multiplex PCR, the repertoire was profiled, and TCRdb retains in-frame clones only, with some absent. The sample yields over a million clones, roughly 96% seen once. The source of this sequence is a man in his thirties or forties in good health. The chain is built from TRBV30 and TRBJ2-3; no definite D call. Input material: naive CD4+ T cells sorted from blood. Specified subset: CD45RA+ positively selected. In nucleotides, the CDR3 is TGTGCCTGGAGTTGGGCAGATACGCAGTATTTT. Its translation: CAWSWADTQYF.